This T cell receptor beta chain was observed in a study of beta chain features in type 1 diabetes (dated by TCRdb to the late 2010s). The study in broad terms: Mean age, gender distribution, total cell number and subset yield did not differ between patients and healthy donors. Regulatory and stem cell-like memory subsets were obtained from only 8 patients and roughly 8 healthy donors, while naive and central memory subsets were obtained from all 30 or so donors. A total of about 100 million sorted cells were examined across all samples, and RNA yield correlated strongly with the number of cells per subset. The study compared TCRB repertoires of sorted circulating CD4+ T cell subsets between recently diagnosed type 1 diabetes patients and matched healthy donors. What the work shows at the level of the full study, not this receptor alone: PCR might favor shorter templates, but patient and control samples were amplified and corrected together, so any skew would affect both groups equally. Naive, central memory and regulatory TCRB repertoires appeared to be more alike among patients than among healthy donors. Because the HLA sub-analyses included only small numbers of individuals, any influence of HLA type on TCRB rearrangement was left unresolved. Because cDNA rather than genomic DNA was sequenced, highly expressing activated cells could have been over-represented, although no difference in activation and CD3 levels was found between groups. At VDJ recombination sites, patients with type 1 diabetes made fewer insertions and deleted more nucleotides, a pattern implying thymic rearrangement abnormalities. Type 1 diabetes patients showed a moderate but significant shortening of TCRB CDR3 length in all four CD4+ subsets.

The table lists this clone with a few counts. Its antigen is still unknown. Base qualities are missing; no much larger clone stands one base away. The CDR1 and CDR2 encoded by the germline V gene are MGHDK and SYGVNS. CDR3 length: 16 amino acids, cysteine to phenylalanine. Here the CDR3 DNA is all that survives: 48 bases in frame from base 1. The germline V end is reduced by 3 bases and the J end by 10 bases; junction bases left unmatched: 12. A single peripheral blood draw of around 100 mL on average was collected from each donor into heparinised tubes. Using a panel that included CD45RO, CCR7, CD25, CD127, CD95 and CD27, naive, central memory, regulatory and stem cell-like memory CD4+ T cells were sorted on a BD FACSAria II. Purity was above 98% for every sorted population. PBMCs were isolated right away by Lymphoprep density gradient centrifugation and were stained directly, without culture. Samples were stained and sorted in pairs, with one healthy donor and one patient per experiment, so that batch effects were minimized.

The entire amount of isolated RNA was reverse transcribed using the High Capacity cDNA Reverse Transcription Kit, so the sequenced TCRB transcripts were expressed ones. Deep immunoSEQ sequencing was performed on naive, central memory and regulatory T cell samples, with an average of roughly 3.6 million total reads per sample. Sorted cells were lysed in RLT buffer and RNA was extracted with DNase-treated RNeasy Micro or Mini kits, depending on cell number. Each cell subset was processed separately to prevent cross-contamination, with patient and healthy donor samples processed together. The immunoSEQ multiplex PCR was used to amplify TCRB sequences from cDNA, yielding 87-bp fragments that span the CDR3 region. The amplicons were sequenced using the Illumina HiSeq platform. As for how the authors treated the data: Synthetic template baselines were used to correct PCR bias computationally, reads within Hamming distance 2 were collapsed together, and singletons that could not be merged were discarded. By aligning reads against IMGT, V, D and J genes, CDR3 length, and insertions or deletions at six rearrangement sites were assigned. Within each subset, clonotype counts were normalized to sorted cell number, after which true diversity and Gini coefficients were computed with the tcR R package. The overlap coefficient, calculated on TCRB nucleotide sequences, was used to quantify repertoire sharing. Entries here come from immuneACCESS through TCRdb and include only in-frame sequences with V and J called. Some clones fail to appear in such tables; in the studies checked, an unresolved V gene covers under half of the shortfall, and the cause of the remainder is unknown. The DNA gave D and trimming, while V, J and clone size come from that table. For this sample there are 140,000 to 150,000 clones; roughly 48% appear just once. Of the sample, over 0.4% is held by the ten largest clones.

The rearrangement joined TRBV25-1 to TRBJ2-1; 10 middle bases align to TRBD1. The sequencing input was Tregs from blood. The sample's cell subset or site label, decoded: regulatory CD4+ T cells. The TCR originated in a young man in good health. The DNA sequence is given as TGTGCCAGCAGTGAGTTAGGACAGGGGGAGGTGGCGGAGCAGTTCTTC. Its protein product is CASSELGQGEVAEQFF.